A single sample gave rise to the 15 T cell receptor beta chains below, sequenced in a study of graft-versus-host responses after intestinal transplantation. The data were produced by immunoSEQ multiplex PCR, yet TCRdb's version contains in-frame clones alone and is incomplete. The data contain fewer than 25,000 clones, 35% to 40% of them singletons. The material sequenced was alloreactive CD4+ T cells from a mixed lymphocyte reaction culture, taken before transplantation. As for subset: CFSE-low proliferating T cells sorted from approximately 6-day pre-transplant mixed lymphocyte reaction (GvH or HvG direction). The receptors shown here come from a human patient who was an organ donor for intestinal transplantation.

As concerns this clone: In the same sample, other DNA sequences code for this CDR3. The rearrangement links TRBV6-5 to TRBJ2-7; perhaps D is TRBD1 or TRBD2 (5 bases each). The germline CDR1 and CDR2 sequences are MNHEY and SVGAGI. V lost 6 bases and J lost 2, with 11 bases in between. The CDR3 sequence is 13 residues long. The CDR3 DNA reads TGTGCCAGCAGCCCGACGGGGCCCTACGAGCAGTACTTC. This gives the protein CASSPTGPYEQYF.

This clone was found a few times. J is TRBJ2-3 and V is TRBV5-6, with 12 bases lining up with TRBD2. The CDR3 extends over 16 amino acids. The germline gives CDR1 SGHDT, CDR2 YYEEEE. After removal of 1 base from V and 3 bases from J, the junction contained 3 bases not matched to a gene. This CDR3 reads CASSLKLAGGTDTQYF. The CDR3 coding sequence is TGTGCCAGCAGCTTGAAACTAGCGGGAGGAACAGATACGCAGTATTTT.

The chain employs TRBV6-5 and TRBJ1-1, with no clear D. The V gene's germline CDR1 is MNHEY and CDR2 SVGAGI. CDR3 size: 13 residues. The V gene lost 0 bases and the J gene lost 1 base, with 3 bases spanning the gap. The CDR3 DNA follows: TGTGCCAGCAGTTACTCAAGGAACACTGAAGCTTTCTTT. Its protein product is CASSYSRNTEAFF.

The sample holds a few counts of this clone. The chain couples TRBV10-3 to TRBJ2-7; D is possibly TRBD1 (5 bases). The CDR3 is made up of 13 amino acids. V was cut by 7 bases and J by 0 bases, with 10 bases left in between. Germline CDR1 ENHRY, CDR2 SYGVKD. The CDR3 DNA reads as TGTGCCATCAAGAGACAGAGCTCCTACGAGCAGTACTTC. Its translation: CAIKRQSSYEQYF.

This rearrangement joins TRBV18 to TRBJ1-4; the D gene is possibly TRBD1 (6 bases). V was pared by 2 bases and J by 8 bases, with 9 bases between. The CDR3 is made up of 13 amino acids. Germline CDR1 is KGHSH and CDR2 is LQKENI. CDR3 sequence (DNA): TGTGCCAGCTCACCAAACAGGGTCGAAAAACTGTTTTTT. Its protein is CASSPNRVEKLFF.

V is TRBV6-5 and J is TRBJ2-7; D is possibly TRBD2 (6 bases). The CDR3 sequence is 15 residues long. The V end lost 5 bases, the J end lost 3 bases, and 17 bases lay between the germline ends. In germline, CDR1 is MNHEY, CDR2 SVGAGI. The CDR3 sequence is CASSPQYSGDYEQYF. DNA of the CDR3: TGTGCCAGCAGTCCCCAATATAGCGGAGACTACGAGCAGTACTTC.

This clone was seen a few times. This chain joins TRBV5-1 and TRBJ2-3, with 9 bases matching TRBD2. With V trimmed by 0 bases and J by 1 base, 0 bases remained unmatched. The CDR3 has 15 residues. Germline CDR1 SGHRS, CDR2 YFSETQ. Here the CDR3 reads CASSLGLAGTDTQYF. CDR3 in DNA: TGCGCCAGCAGCTTGGGACTAGCGGGCACAGATACGCAGTATTTT.

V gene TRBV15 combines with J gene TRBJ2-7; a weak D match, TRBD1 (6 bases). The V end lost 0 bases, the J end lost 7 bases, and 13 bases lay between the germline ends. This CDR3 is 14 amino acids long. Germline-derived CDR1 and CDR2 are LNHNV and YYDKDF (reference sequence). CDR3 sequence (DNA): TGTGCCACCAGCAGAGATTTTGGGGGCTGGGAGCAGTACTTC. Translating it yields CATSRDFGGWEQYF.

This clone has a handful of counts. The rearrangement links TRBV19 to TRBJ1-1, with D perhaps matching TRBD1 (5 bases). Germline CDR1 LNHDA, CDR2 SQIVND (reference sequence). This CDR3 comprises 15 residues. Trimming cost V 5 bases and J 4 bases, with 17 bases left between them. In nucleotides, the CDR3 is TGTGCCAGTAGTCCGGAGGGGAGGGGTTCCACTGAAGCTTTCTTT. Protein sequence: CASSPEGRGSTEAFF.

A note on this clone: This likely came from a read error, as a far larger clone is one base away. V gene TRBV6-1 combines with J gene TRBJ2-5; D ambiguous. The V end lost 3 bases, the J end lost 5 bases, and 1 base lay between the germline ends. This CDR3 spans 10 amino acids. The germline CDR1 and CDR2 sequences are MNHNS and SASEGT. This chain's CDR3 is CASSEETQYF. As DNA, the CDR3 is TGTGCCAGCAGTGAGGAGACCCAGTACTTC.

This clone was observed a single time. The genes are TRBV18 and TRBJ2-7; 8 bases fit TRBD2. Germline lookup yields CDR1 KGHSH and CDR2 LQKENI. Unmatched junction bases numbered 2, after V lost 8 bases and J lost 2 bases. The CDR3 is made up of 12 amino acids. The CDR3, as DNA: TGTGCCAGCAGCGGGAGCGCCTACGAGCAGTACTTC. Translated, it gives CASSGSAYEQYF.

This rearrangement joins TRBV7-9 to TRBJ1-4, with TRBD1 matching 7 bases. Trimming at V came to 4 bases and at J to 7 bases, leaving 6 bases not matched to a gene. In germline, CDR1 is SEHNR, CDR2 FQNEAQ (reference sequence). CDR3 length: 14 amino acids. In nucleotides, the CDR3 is TGTGCCAGCAGCTCGACAGGGATAATTGAAAAACTGTTTTTT. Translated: CASSSTGIIEKLFF.

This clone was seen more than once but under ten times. The CDR3 loop reads CAWEPGLRVYNEQFF. The CDR3 coding sequence is TGTGCCTGGGAACCGGGACTACGGGTTTACAATGAGCAGTTCTTC. The chain uses TRBV30 and TRBJ2-1; TRBD2 aligns across 7 bases. CDR1 and CDR2 (germline): GTSNPN, SVGIG (reference sequence). The CDR3 length is 15 residues. V gave up 5 bases and J gave up 4 bases; unmatched junction bases: 11.

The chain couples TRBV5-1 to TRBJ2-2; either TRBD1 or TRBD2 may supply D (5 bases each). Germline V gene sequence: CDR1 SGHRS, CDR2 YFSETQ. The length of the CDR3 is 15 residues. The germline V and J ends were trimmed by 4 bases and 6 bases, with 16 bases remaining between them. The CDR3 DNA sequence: TGCGCCAGCAGCCGGGCCATCGGGGCAGCCGGGGAGCTGTTTTTT. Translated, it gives CASSRAIGAAGELFF.

The CDR3 here is CASNNYLSVEQYF. In nucleotides, the CDR3 is TGTGCCAGCAATAACTACCTTTCGGTGGAGCAGTACTTC. This chain joins TRBV6-1 and TRBJ2-7; D not certain. V was pared by 7 bases and J by 7 bases, with 17 bases between. CDR1 and CDR2 (germline): MNHNS, SASEGT. The CDR3 sequence is 13 residues long.